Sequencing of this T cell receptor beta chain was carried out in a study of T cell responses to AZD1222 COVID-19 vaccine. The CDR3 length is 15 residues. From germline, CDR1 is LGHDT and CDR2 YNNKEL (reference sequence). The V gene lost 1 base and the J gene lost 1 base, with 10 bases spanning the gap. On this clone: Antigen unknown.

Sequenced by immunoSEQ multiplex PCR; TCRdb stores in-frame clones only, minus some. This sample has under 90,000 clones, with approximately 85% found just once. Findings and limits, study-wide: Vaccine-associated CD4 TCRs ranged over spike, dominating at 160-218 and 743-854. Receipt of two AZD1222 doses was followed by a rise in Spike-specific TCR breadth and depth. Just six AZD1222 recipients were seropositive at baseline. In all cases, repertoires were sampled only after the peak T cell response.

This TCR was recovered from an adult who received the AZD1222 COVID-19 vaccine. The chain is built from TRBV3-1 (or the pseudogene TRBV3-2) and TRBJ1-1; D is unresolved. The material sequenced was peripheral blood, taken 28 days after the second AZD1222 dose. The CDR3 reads CASSQGPSGNTEAFF. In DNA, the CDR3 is TGTGCCAGCAGCCAAGGACCCTCTGGGAACACTGAAGCTTTCTTT.